This is a list of T cell receptor beta chains from one sample in a study of blood T cell repertoires in COVID-19. Sequencing was performed with immunoSEQ multiplex PCR; in TCRdb, only in-frame clones are kept and a portion is missing. The sample yields more than 150,000 clones, approximately 78% seen once. Sequenced material: peripheral blood. The receptors were gathered from a woman at least 80 years old with active or convalescent COVID-19. CDR3s include the opening cysteine and the closing phenylalanine or tryptophan. The D gene is left open where the match is weak. Clone size, where shown, is once, few, many, or a class for clones that have expanded.

J gene: TRBJ2-4; clone size: once; D gene: TRBD2; V gene: TRBV18; CDR3 protein: CASSPLPSGGLAKNIQYF; CDR3 DNA: TGTGCCAGCTCACCCTTGCCTAGCGGGGGTTTAGCCAAAAACATTCAGTACTTC
J gene: TRBJ2-7; clone size: .; D gene: .; V gene: TRBV5-1; CDR3 protein: CASSSGNLVYEWYF; CDR3 DNA: TGCGCCAGCAGCTCCGGGAACCTGGTATACGAGTGGTACTTC
J gene: TRBJ2-3; clone size: few; D gene: .; V gene: TRBV9; CDR3 protein: CASSVASPGLLKDTQYF; CDR3 DNA: TGTGCCAGCAGCGTAGCATCCCCAGGGTTACTCAAAGATACGCAGTATTTT
J gene: TRBJ1-2; clone size: .; D gene: .; V gene: TRBV28; CDR3 protein: CASSLGTTNYGYTF; CDR3 DNA: TGTGCCAGCAGCCTTGGGACAACTAACTATGGCTACACCTTC
J gene: TRBJ1-4; clone size: .; D gene: .; V gene: TRBV19; CDR3 protein: CASSRRQVTEKLFF; CDR3 DNA: TGTGCCAGTAGTAGAAGACAGGTGACCGAAAAACTGTTTTTT
J gene: TRBJ1-5; clone size: .; D gene: TRBD1; V gene: TRBV5-6; CDR3 protein: CASSRGQNQPQHF; CDR3 DNA: TGTGCCAGCAGCCGGGGACAGAATCAGCCCCAGCATTTT
J gene: TRBJ1-4; clone size: once; D gene: TRBD1; V gene: TRBV4-3; CDR3 protein: CASSQGQGGEKLFF; CDR3 DNA: TGCGCCAGCAGCCAAGGACAGGGGGGAGAAAAACTGTTTTTT
J gene: TRBJ1-5; clone size: .; D gene: .; V gene: TRBV2; CDR3 protein: CASSDRVGSQPQHF; CDR3 DNA: TGTGCCAGCAGTGACAGGGTCGGGAGTCAGCCCCAGCATTTT
J gene: TRBJ2-1; clone size: .; D gene: TRBD1; V gene: TRBV7-7; CDR3 protein: CASSSDRGGEQFF; CDR3 DNA: TGTGCTAGCAGCTCGGACAGGGGAGGAGAGCAGTTCTTC
J gene: TRBJ1-6; clone size: .; D gene: .; V gene: TRBV28; CDR3 protein: CASSQNSPLHF; CDR3 DNA: TGTGCCAGCAGTCAGAATTCACCCCTCCACTTT
J gene: TRBJ2-7; clone size: .; D gene: TRBD2; V gene: TRBV27; CDR3 protein: CASSLRMTSGGPSSYEQYF; CDR3 DNA: TGTGCCAGCAGTTTACGGATGACTAGCGGGGGCCCGAGCTCCTACGAGCAGTACTTC
J gene: TRBJ1-1; clone size: .; D gene: TRBD1; V gene: TRBV6-5; CDR3 protein: CASTRDRGTEAFF; CDR3 DNA: TGTGCCAGCACCAGGGACAGAGGGACTGAAGCTTTCTTT
J gene: TRBJ2-5; clone size: .; D gene: TRBD1; V gene: TRBV5-4; CDR3 protein: CASSLGQGQETQYF; CDR3 DNA: TGTGCCAGCAGCTTGGGACAGGGACAAGAGACCCAGTACTTC
J gene: TRBJ2-5; clone size: few; D gene: .; V gene: TRBV18; CDR3 protein: CASSLQKETQYF; CDR3 DNA: TGTGCCAGCTCACTACAGAAAGAGACCCAGTACTTC
J gene: TRBJ1-1; clone size: .; D gene: .; V gene: TRBV28; CDR3 protein: CASSSSGTQQLYTEAFF; CDR3 DNA: TGTGCCAGCAGTTCCAGCGGGACACAACAACTATACACTGAAGCTTTCTTT
J gene: TRBJ2-7; clone size: .; D gene: .; V gene: TRBV5-1; CDR3 protein: CASSSQGREQYF; CDR3 DNA: TGCGCCAGCAGTTCTCAGGGTCGAGAGCAGTACTTC
J gene: TRBJ2-1; clone size: .; D gene: TRBD2; V gene: TRBV18; CDR3 protein: CASSGTSGDRPSYNEQFF; CDR3 DNA: TGTGCCAGCTCAGGGACTAGCGGGGATAGACCCTCCTACAATGAGCAGTTCTTC
J gene: TRBJ1-1; clone size: .; D gene: .; V gene: TRBV6-2/TRBV6-3; CDR3 protein: CASSSPGTLSFF; CDR3 DNA: TGTGCCAGCAGTTCCCCCGGGACACTTTCTTTCTTT
J gene: TRBJ2-1; clone size: .; D gene: TRBD2; V gene: TRBV5-1; CDR3 protein: CASRQGLAWDNEQFF; CDR3 DNA: TGCGCCAGCAGACAAGGACTAGCGTGGGACAATGAGCAGTTCTTC
J gene: TRBJ1-3; clone size: .; D gene: .; V gene: TRBV20-1; CDR3 protein: CSASSGGSGNTIYF; CDR3 DNA: TGCAGTGCTAGTTCGGGAGGCTCTGGAAACACCATATATTTT